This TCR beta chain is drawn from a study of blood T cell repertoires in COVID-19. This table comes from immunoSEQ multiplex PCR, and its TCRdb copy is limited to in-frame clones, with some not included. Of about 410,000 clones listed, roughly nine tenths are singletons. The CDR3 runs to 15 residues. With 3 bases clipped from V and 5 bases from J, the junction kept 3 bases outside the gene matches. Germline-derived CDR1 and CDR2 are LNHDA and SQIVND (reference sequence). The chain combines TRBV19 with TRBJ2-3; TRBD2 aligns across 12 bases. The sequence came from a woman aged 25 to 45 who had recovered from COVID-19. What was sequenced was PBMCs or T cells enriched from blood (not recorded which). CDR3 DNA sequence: TGTGCCAGTAGTATCCGGACTAGCGGGAAAGATACGCAGTATTTT. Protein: CASSIRTSGKDTQYF.